Listed here is a single TCR beta chain. Its target is unknown. The PCR used 60 Vbeta and 13 Jbeta primers. Assay used: immunoSEQ multiplex PCR; TCRdb lists only in-frame clones, some missing. Of 150,000 to 170,000 clones detected, around 84% appear once; the ten largest clones hold 4.5% to 7%. This CDR3 contains 14 residues. V dropped 0 bases and J dropped 7 bases, with 12 bases sitting between them. Germline CDR1 SNHLY, CDR2 FYNNEI. The sample originates from a study of cytomegalovirus exposure and HLA in healthy donors. In the study overall: Tens of millions of unique TCR sequences came from HLA-typed donors in an early release.

General study points: It was reported that TCR beta sequences correctly inferred the HLA-A and HLA-B alleles for most subjects. In vitro work confirmed that three CMV-associated chains recognize CMV antigens. An apparent linkage of common viral pathogens to several of the most significant clusters emerged in a later analysis.

This TCR was sampled from a woman aged 40 to 49 in good health and CMV-seropositive. V gene TRBV2 combines with J gene TRBJ2-5, with D possibly being TRBD2 (5 bases). The sequenced sample consisted of PBMCs. The CDR3 DNA reads as TGTGCCAGCAGTGAAGCGCTTCGTGGAGGGACCCAGTACTTC. Translated, it gives CASSEALRGGTQYF.